These T cell receptor beta chains were read from a single sample in a study. TCRdb reprocessed the 5' RACE reads via MiXCR and lists one record per CDR3 protein. The sample lists approximately 50,000 distinct CDR3 sequences, less than 25% occurring once. Input material: tumor-infiltrating Tregs sorted from the breast tumor. The receptors were sampled from a female donor with breast cancer. Each CDR3 is given with its conserved first and last residue. The D gene is left open where the match is weak. Clone size is not always given. Where it is, it says once, few, many or a class for expanded clones.

D gene	clone size	V gene	J gene	CDR3 DNA	CDR3 protein
-	-	TRBV18	TRBJ1-2	TGTGCCAGCTCAAGGGGAGATGGCTACACCTTC	CASSRGDGYTF
-	few	TRBV2	TRBJ1-5	TGTGCCAGCAGTGAAGCGTGGGGCGCAAATCAGCCCCAGCATTTT	CASSEAWGANQPQHF
-	-	TRBV5-1	TRBJ1-1	TGCGCCAGCAGCTTGATGGCAGGGGAAATCACTGAAGCTTTCTTT	CASSLMAGEITEAFF
TRBD1	many	TRBV12-3/TRBV12-4	TRBJ2-1	TGTGCCAGCAGTTTTGGACAGGGGGTTGAGCAGTTCTTC	CASSFGQGVEQFF
-	-	TRBV11-2	TRBJ2-7	TGTGCCAGCAGCAAGTGGGAATGGGCCCAGATGCGCGAGCAGTACTTC	CASSKWEWAQMREQYF
-	-	TRBV28	TRBJ2-5	TGTGCCAGCAGTCTTCCTGGGGCAGGGGTTCAAGAGACCCAGTACTTC	CASSLPGAGVQETQYF
TRBD2	few	TRBV7-2	TRBJ2-1	TGTGCCAGCAGCTTGACTAGCGGGGGGGCCTGGGAGCAGTTCTTC	CASSLTSGGAWEQFF
-	many	TRBV29-1	TRBJ1-5	TGCAGCGTTGAAGAGGCTGGCGGCCAGCCCCAGCATTTT	CSVEEAGGQPQHF
-	many	TRBV9	TRBJ2-3	TGTGCCAGCAGCGTAGTGGCTCTCACAGATACGCAGTATTTT	CASSVVALTDTQYF
-	-	TRBV12-3/TRBV12-4	TRBJ2-1	TGTGCCAGCACCCCTAGCAATGAGCAGTTCTTC	CASTPSNEQFF
TRBD1	-	TRBV12-3/TRBV12-4	TRBJ1-1	TGTGCCAGCAGTTTAGTTACAGGGGTTGAAGCTTTCTTT	CASSLVTGVEAFF
TRBD1	few	TRBV12-3/TRBV12-4	TRBJ1-1	TGTGCCAGCAGTCGAGACGACAGGGAGATCACTGAAGCTTTCTTT	CASSRDDREITEAFF
-	many	TRBV5-1	TRBJ1-4	TGCGCCAGCAGCTTGGTTGGAGCAACTAATGAAAAACTGTTTTTT	CASSLVGATNEKLFF
TRBD1	few	TRBV5-4	TRBJ2-1	TGTGCCAGCAGCCTGGGACAGAATGAGCAGTTCTTC	CASSLGQNEQFF
-	-	TRBV5-1	TRBJ2-2	TGCGCCAGCAGCCAGGGCGGCACCGGGGAGCTGTTTTTT	CASSQGGTGELFF
TRBD1	many	TRBV6-2/TRBV6-3	TRBJ1-5	TGTGCCAGCGACACAGGGGCATATCAGCCCCAGCATTTT	CASDTGAYQPQHF
-	-	TRBV19	TRBJ1-5	TGTGCCAGTAGTCAGGGTATGAGGCAGCCCCAGCATTTT	CASSQGMRQPQHF
TRBD1	-	TRBV9	TRBJ1-1	TGTGCCAGCAGCCTTCAGGGGGATGAAGCTTTCTTT	CASSLQGDEAFF
-	few	TRBV14	TRBJ1-2	TGTGCCAGCAGCCAATATCCAGGGTACTATGGCTACACCTTC	CASSQYPGYYGYTF
-	-	TRBV11-3	TRBJ1-1	TGTGCCAGCAGCTTACCAGGAATGAACACTGAAGCTTTCTTT	CASSLPGMNTEAFF
-	-	TRBV19	TRBJ2-5	TGTGCCAGTAGGGGCCCGACCAAGACCCAGTACTTC	CASRGPTKTQYF
-	-	TRBV7-9	TRBJ2-1	TGTGCCAGCAGCCCGACCCGTTCAGGGGTCAATGAGCAGTTCTTC	CASSPTRSGVNEQFF
TRBD1	many	TRBV2	TRBJ1-4	TGTGCCAGCATTCCCGGGACAGCAAATGAAAAACTGTTTTTT	CASIPGTANEKLFF
-	many	TRBV7-9	TRBJ2-7	TGTGCCAGCAGCGGGGGGCGATCCTACGAGCAGTACTTC	CASSGGRSYEQYF
TRBD1	few	TRBV5-1	TRBJ2-3	TGCGCCAGCGGCGGCTGGACAGGGCCAGGCACAGATACGCAGTATTTT	CASGGWTGPGTDTQYF
-	many	TRBV6-1	TRBJ1-1	TGTGCCAGCAGTGACAAGAGGAACACTGAAGCTTTCTTT	CASSDKRNTEAFF
-	few	TRBV28	TRBJ1-5	TGTGCCAGCAGTTTACGACAGTACAATCAGCCCCAGCATTTT	CASSLRQYNQPQHF
-	-	TRBV28	TRBJ1-4	TGTGCCAGCAGTCGAGGAGGAGGGGAGACTAATGAAAAACTGTTTTTT	CASSRGGGETNEKLFF
TRBD2	-	TRBV27	TRBJ2-7	TGTGCCAGCAGGCTTGGGGGGACTAGCTCCTACGAGCAGTACTTC	CASRLGGTSSYEQYF
TRBD1	few	TRBV29-1	TRBJ2-7	TGCAGTATTGGACAGGCCTACGAGCAGTACTTC	CSIGQAYEQYF
-	few	TRBV4-1	TRBJ2-2	TGCGCCAGCAGCCGGCAAACAGGAAGCACCGGGGAGCTGTTTTTT	CASSRQTGSTGELFF
-	-	TRBV28	TRBJ2-1	TGTGCCAGCAGTTTACAGCAGCAAAGGGTCGAGTTCTTC	CASSLQQQRVEFF
TRBD1	few	TRBV5-1	TRBJ1-5	TGCGCCAGCAGCTTGGGACAGGGACAGCCCCAGCATTTT	CASSLGQGQPQHF
TRBD1	-	TRBV27	TRBJ1-4	TGTGCCAGCAGTCGACAGGGAATCGCTAATGAAAAACTGTTTTTT	CASSRQGIANEKLFF
-	-	TRBV20-1	TRBJ2-7	TGCAGTGCTTACTACCAGGGAGGCGAGCAGTACTTC	CSAYYQGGEQYF
-	many	TRBV6-1	TRBJ2-3	TGTGCCAGTTCCCCCCAGCTTGGCGATACGCAGTATTTT	CASSPQLGDTQYF
-	few	TRBV5-1	TRBJ2-6	TGCGCCAGCAGCCCGCACGGGACGGCTCCCGTCCTGACTTTC	CASSPHGTAPVLTF
-	-	TRBV5-1	TRBJ2-5	TGCGCCAGCAGCTCTGGACAGATGGAGACCCAGTACTTC	CASSSGQMETQYF
-	-	TRBV5-4	TRBJ2-6	TGTGCCAGCAGTTCGGACTTCATGCCCAACTCTGGGGCCAACGTCCTGACTTTC	CASSSDFMPNSGANVLTF
-	many	TRBV5-1	TRBJ1-1	TGCGCCAGCAGCTTGGTGGGGAAGGGTAGTAACACTGAAGCTTTCTTT	CASSLVGKGSNTEAFF